This is a list of T cell receptor beta chains from one sample in a study of post-analysis software for immune sequencing data. TCRdb re-derived calls from the PCR reads in MiXCR, one entry per CDR3 protein. Altogether around 400,000 distinct CDR3 sequences are present, approximately 39% being singletons, with the ten largest covering about 8%. The specimen was blood. The origin of the receptors is a girl aged 2-9 years with multiple sclerosis. CDR3s include the opening cysteine and the closing phenylalanine or tryptophan. The order of the fields is clone size, D gene, CDR3 length, J gene, V gene, CDR3 protein, CDR3 DNA. D genes are given only for firm matches. Where a row states a size, it is once, few, many or the class of an expanded clone; other rows omit it.

>.|TRBD2|17|TRBJ2-1|TRBV5-1
CASSPGLAGLPRNEQFF
TGCGCCAGCAGCCCTGGACTAGCGGGCCTTCCTCGGAATGAGCAGTTCTTC
>.|TRBD1|19|TRBJ1-5|TRBV12-3/TRBV12-4
CASSFSPLSRTGGNQPQHF
TGTGCCAGCAGTTTTTCCCCTCTTAGTAGGACAGGGGGAAATCAGCCCCAGCATTTT
>.|TRBD1|14|TRBJ2-5|TRBV28
CASSLWQGDETQYF
TGTGCCAGCAGTTTATGGCAGGGGGACGAGACCCAGTACTTC
>.|.|16|TRBJ1-1|TRBV18
CASSPPGQKKNTEAFF
TGTGCCAGCTCACCACCAGGACAGAAAAAGAACACTGAAGCTTTCTTT
>.|TRBD2|14|TRBJ2-1|TRBV6-6
CASDIAGGPNEQFF
TGTGCCAGCGACATCGCGGGAGGGCCAAATGAGCAGTTCTTC
>.|TRBD1|13|TRBJ1-6|TRBV6-5
CASRGTGTAPLHF
TGTGCCAGCAGGGGGACAGGGACCGCACCCCTCCACTTT
>.|.|13|TRBJ1-3|TRBV25-1
CASSVQAGNTIYF
TGTGCCAGCAGTGTACAGGCCGGAAACACCATATATTTT
>.|.|15|TRBJ2-1|TRBV29-1
CSVVGGSSSYNEQFF
TGCAGCGTTGTTGGAGGGAGTAGCTCCTACAATGAGCAGTTCTTC
>few|TRBD2|16|TRBJ2-5|TRBV30
CAWNLGRARIQETQYF
TGTGCCTGGAATCTGGGGAGGGCGAGGATCCAAGAGACCCAGTACTTC
>few|.|13|TRBJ2-5|TRBV12-3/TRBV12-4
CASSRASQETQYF
TGTGCCAGCAGTCGCGCATCCCAAGAGACCCAGTACTTC
>few|.|17|TRBJ2-5|TRBV7-3
CASSLTTTLTSGETQYF
TGTGCCAGCAGCTTAACAACGACTCTGACTAGTGGAGAGACCCAGTACTTC
>.|.|15|TRBJ1-2|TRBV20-1
CSALPIGVGIYGYTF
TGCAGTGCCCTCCCGATTGGGGTGGGAATCTATGGCTACACCTTC
>few|.|12|TRBJ1-2|TRBV7-2
CASTLTPYGYTF
TGTGCCAGCACCCTGACACCTTATGGCTACACCTTC
>.|.|12|TRBJ2-7|TRBV21-1
CASPGYYYEQYF
TGTGCCAGCCCGGGATATTATTACGAGCAGTACTTC
>.|.|15|TRBJ1-4|TRBV4-1
CASSLGGGPGEKLFF
TGCGCCAGCAGCCTCGGGGGTGGGCCAGGGGAAAAACTGTTTTTT
>.|.|15|TRBJ2-1|TRBV12-3/TRBV12-4
CASSLGFFLYNEQFF
TGTGCCAGCAGTTTAGGGTTCTTCCTTTACAATGAGCAGTTCTTC
>.|TRBD2|15|TRBJ2-1|TRBV19
CASSLWTSGRAGQFF
TGTGCCAGTAGCCTGTGGACTAGCGGGAGGGCGGGGCAGTTCTTC